This is a list of T cell receptor beta chains from one sample in a study of cytomegalovirus exposure and HLA in healthy donors. TCRdb's copy holds only in-frame clones and misses some; the assay was immunoSEQ multiplex PCR. The repertoire has 250,000 or so clones, over 65% of them found once; the top ten carry 1.3%. The specimen was PBMCs. The receptors originated from a human donor in good health. The CDR3 runs from the conserved cysteine through the conserved F or W. D genes are given only for firm matches. Not all rows give a size; the values are once, few, many and, for expanded clones, a class.

clone_size,j_call,d_call,v_call,cdr3_nt,cdr3_aa
-,TRBJ2-3,TRBD2,TRBV4-3,TGCGCCAGCAGTCAAGACATTGGATATAGCGGGAGAAAAACAGATACGCAGTATTTT,CASSQDIGYSGRKTDTQYF
-,TRBJ2-7,-,TRBV2,TGTGCCAGCAACAGAGATCGTTACGAGCAGTACTTC,CASNRDRYEQYF
-,TRBJ2-1,TRBD2,TRBV19,TGTGCCAGTAGTATGCGGCAGATTGGACTAGCGCATAGCTCCTACAATGAGCAGTTCTTC,CASSMRQIGLAHSSYNEQFF
-,TRBJ2-1,TRBD2,TRBV25-1,TGTGCCAGCAGTGAAACTAGCGGGACTTACAATGAGCAGTTCTTC,CASSETSGTYNEQFF
-,TRBJ2-3,TRBD2,TRBV27,TGTGCCAGCAGTTCCCCTAGCGGGAGTATCTCGAGCACAGATACGCAGTATTTT,CASSSPSGSISSTDTQYF
once,TRBJ1-2,-,TRBV19,TGTGCCAGTAACTCTAACTATGGCTACACCTTC,CASNSNYGYTF
-,TRBJ1-2,-,TRBV28,TGTGCCAGCAGTTTATTCCCGCGGCCGAACTATGGCTACACCTTC,CASSLFPRPNYGYTF
-,TRBJ2-7,TRBD1,TRBV7-8,TGTGCCAGCAGCTTGAGGGACAGGGGCGACGAGCAGTACTTC,CASSLRDRGDEQYF
few,TRBJ2-7,-,TRBV4-2,TGTGCCAGCAGTCCATCGGAGCGACCTCAACCCTACGAGCAGTACTTC,CASSPSERPQPYEQYF
-,TRBJ2-6,TRBD1,TRBV5-8,TGTGCCAGCAGCTCCAGGGGGTCTGGGGCCAACGTCCTGACTTTC,CASSSRGSGANVLTF
once,TRBJ2-1,-,TRBV27,TGTGCCAGCAGTTTAAACCCGACGGGAGCTTACAATGAGCAGTTCTTC,CASSLNPTGAYNEQFF
once,TRBJ2-7,TRBD1,TRBV7-9,TGTGCCAGCAGCCCCGACAGGGGGAACTACGAGCAGTACTTC,CASSPDRGNYEQYF
-,TRBJ1-2,TRBD1,TRBV5-1,TGCGCCAGCAGCTACCACACGGGACAGGGGGATGGCTACACCTTC,CASSYHTGQGDGYTF
-,TRBJ2-7,-,TRBV25-1,TGTGCCAGCTCGGGCGGGACCTACGAGCAGTACTTC,CASSGGTYEQYF
-,TRBJ1-2,-,TRBV25-1,TGTGCCAGCAGTGACCAAGCCTATGGCTACACCTTC,CASSDQAYGYTF
-,TRBJ1-5,-,TRBV18,TGTGCCAGCTCACCACGAGGAGATCAGCCCCAGCATTTT,CASSPRGDQPQHF
once,TRBJ2-7,-,TRBV6-5,TGTGCCAGCAGTTTGGTACAGGGACAAACCTACGAGCAGTACTTC,CASSLVQGQTYEQYF
-,TRBJ2-5,TRBD1,TRBV4-2,TGTGCCAGCAGCCTGGGCCAGGGGGATGTCCAAGAGACCCAGTACTTC,CASSLGQGDVQETQYF
-,TRBJ2-1,-,TRBV6-5,TGTGCCAGCAGAACTCCAACCGGGACATCCGAGTTCTTC,CASRTPTGTSEFF
few,TRBJ1-4,-,TRBV19,TGTGCCAGTCAAAAGCAACCAAATGAAAAACTGTTTTTT,CASQKQPNEKLFF
-,TRBJ2-1,TRBD2,TRBV11-2,TGTGCCAGCAGCTCAGCGGGAGGGCCCTCCTACAATGAGCAGTTCTTC,CASSSAGGPSYNEQFF
-,TRBJ1-2,TRBD1,TRBV5-1,TGCGCCAGCAGCTTGGGACAGGGAGTTAGCTATGGCTACACCTTC,CASSLGQGVSYGYTF
-,TRBJ2-1,-,TRBV6-4,TGTGCCAGCAGTGGGACTCCAAGCTCCTACAATGAGCAGTTCTTC,CASSGTPSSYNEQFF
-,TRBJ2-7,TRBD2,TRBV30,TGTGCCTGGAGTGTTGGGGACTATCCCTACGAGCAGTACTTC,CAWSVGDYPYEQYF
-,TRBJ1-2,-,TRBV10-3,TGTGCCATCAGTGAGTCAGTCAGGCTCGGCTATGGCTACACCTTC,CAISESVRLGYGYTF
-,TRBJ1-5,TRBD1,TRBV6-1,TGTGCCAGCAGTGAGGTAGGGGGCAGAAGTCAGCCCCAGCATTTT,CASSEVGGRSQPQHF